A single sample gave rise to the 26 T cell receptor beta chains below, sequenced in a study of blood T cell repertoires in COVID-19. Only in-frame clones appear in the TCRdb table, and some are missing; sequencing was by immunoSEQ multiplex PCR. Of 200,000 to 250,000 clones listed, roughly 80% are singletons. What was sequenced was peripheral blood. These receptors all come from a woman aged 70-85 years with COVID-19, enrolled during active disease.

This clone is a singleton in its sample. This rearrangement joins TRBV10-1 to TRBJ2-1, with 9 bases fitting TRBD2. CDR1 is WNHNN and CDR2 is SYGVQD in the germline V gene (reference sequence). CDR3 length: 18 amino acids. Trimming cost V 6 bases and J 5 bases; bases outside gene matches: 17. CDR3 bases: TGCGCCAGCAGCCTAAAAACCGGGACTAGCAATGTGGACAATGAGCAGTTCTTC. It is translated as CASSLKTGTSNVDNEQFF.

This clone showed up just once. V usage is TRBV7-9 and J usage is TRBJ1-4; possibly TRBD1 for D (6 bases). There are 17 residues in the CDR3. Germline V gene lookup returns CDR1 SEHNR and CDR2 FQNEAQ (reference sequence). The V gene lost 3 bases and the J gene lost 2 bases, with 16 bases spanning the gap. CDR3 sequence: CASSFYRGTGTNEKLFF. The CDR3, as DNA: TGTGCCAGCAGCTTTTATAGGGGGACGGGGACTAATGAAAAACTGTTTTTT.

The chain employs TRBV6-5 and TRBJ2-1; maybe TRBD1 (6 bases). V lost 5 bases and J lost 0, with 8 bases in between. The CDR3 totals 14 residues. CDR1 and CDR2 (germline): MNHEY, SVGAGI. In DNA form, the CDR3 reads TGTGCCAGCAGTCAGGACAGCTCCTACAATGAGCAGTTCTTC. Translated, it gives CASSQDSSYNEQFF.

With regard to this clone: Other DNA sequences in the same sample also yield this CDR3. The rearrangement uses TRBV9 and TRBJ2-2; 8 bases line up with TRBD2. The CDR3 loop spans 15 amino acids. V was pared by 2 bases and J by 5 bases, with 5 bases of the junction left unmatched. CDR1 and CDR2 from the germline V gene are SGDLS and YYNGEE. The CDR3 reads CASSVGLAGTGELFF. CDR3 in DNA: TGTGCCAGCAGCGTCGGACTAGCCGGAACCGGGGAGCTGTTTTTT.

The chain joins TRBV5-4 to TRBJ2-1, with 7 bases matching TRBD1. The CDR3 is 15 amino acids. The germline V gene encodes CDR1 SGHNT and CDR2 YYREEE (reference sequence). V lost 0 bases to trimming and J lost 4 bases; unmatched junction nucleotides: 4. The CDR3 loop reads CASSLGGQPYNEQFF. CDR3 DNA: TGTGCCAGCAGCTTGGGGGGACAGCCGTACAATGAGCAGTTCTTC.

The chain recombines TRBV2 with TRBJ2-2, with 8 bases fitting TRBD2. After removal of 8 bases from V and 6 bases from J, the junction contained 8 bases not matched to a gene. The CDR3 has 14 amino acids. The germline gives CDR1 SNHLY, CDR2 FYNNEI. In DNA, the CDR3 is TGTGCCAGCTCCCAGCGGGAGTCCCCCGGGGAGCTGTTTTTT. Residues: CASSQRESPGELFF.

This clone was seen only a few times. The chain combines TRBV7-2 with TRBJ1-1; a possible D gene is TRBD1 (5 bases). The CDR3 length is 15 residues. Between the trimmed V and J ends, which lost 4 bases and 5 bases, there was a span of 17 bases. In germline, CDR1 is SGHTA, CDR2 FQGNSA. CDR3 loop: CASSSLVAGLTEAFF. The CDR3 DNA reads TGTGCCAGCAGCTCCCTGGTGGCAGGGCTGACTGAAGCTTTCTTT.

This clone is classed as medium-sized. The sample carries other DNA sequences with the same CDR3. The rearrangement joins TRBV6-2 or TRBV6-3 to TRBJ2-7; 7 positions match TRBD2. The CDR3 loop spans 13 amino acids. Per germline, CDR1 MNHEY and CDR2 SVGEGT. Trimming removed 5 bases from V and 6 bases from J; junction bases left unmatched: 7. The CDR3 region has the DNA TGTGCCAGCAGTCCCCGACTAGCTGGCGAGCAGTACTTC. Translation: CASSPRLAGEQYF.

The DNA for the CDR3 is TGTGCCAGCAGTCCGGGACTTATTTCGTACCACGAGCAGTACTTC. Translation gives CASSPGLISYHEQYF. The gene calls are TRBV27 and TRBJ2-7; TRBD2 might be the D (6 bases). This CDR3 region has 15 residues. Trimming stripped 5 bases from V and 5 bases from J, with 19 bases between. Germline CDR1 reads MNHEY; CDR2 reads SMNVEV (reference sequence).

Only a few counts were recorded for this clone. The rearrangement uses TRBV4-3 and TRBJ1-4; TRBD1 aligns across 9 bases. This CDR3 region has 15 residues. The V gene's germline CDR1 is LGHNA and CDR2 YSLEER. Germline trimming cut 4 bases from V and 5 bases from J; bases unmatched to any gene: 5. The CDR3 DNA reads as TGCGCCAGCAGCCCAGCTGGGACAGGGAATGAAAAACTGTTTTTT. Amino acid sequence: CASSPAGTGNEKLFF.

The genes are TRBV5-5 and TRBJ1-5, with D hard to call. The germline V gene has CDR1 SGHKS and CDR2 YYEKEE (reference sequence). This CDR3 is built from 13 residues. V lost 3 bases and J 2 bases, leaving 6 bases between the germline ends. DNA of the CDR3: TGTGCCAGCAGCTCCGAGGGCAATCAGCCCCAGCATTTT. It translates to CASSSEGNQPQHF.

V gene TRBV27 combines with J gene TRBJ2-7; TRBD1 matches at 7 bases. Germline CDR1 is MNHEY and CDR2 is SMNVEV (reference sequence). This CDR3 is built from 14 residues. The J segment lost 4 bases and the V segment lost 4 bases, leaving 7 bases of the junction unmatched. For the CDR3, the DNA is TGTGCCAGCAGTTACAGGGGTCGATTTTACGAGCAGTACTTC. It specifies CASSYRGRFYEQYF.

V usage is TRBV29-1 and J usage is TRBJ1-3, with 9 bases matching TRBD1. Germline V gene data show CDR1 as SQVTM and CDR2 as ANQGSEA. Trimming took 7 bases from V and 3 from J; bases not matched to a gene: 4. The CDR3 spans 13 residues. DNA for the CDR3: TGCAGCGGCGTGACAGGGGGTGGAAACACCATATATTTT. It yields the protein CSGVTGGGNTIYF.

Details on this clone: Other DNA sequences in the same sample also yield this CDR3. The DNA for the CDR3 is TGTGCCAGCAGTTTACAGGGTAGAGCTAACTATGGCTACACCTTC. Protein product: CASSLQGRANYGYTF. The V call is TRBV28, the J call TRBJ1-2; D might be TRBD1 (5 bases). The CDR3 consists of 15 residues. Germline assignment: CDR1 MDHEN and CDR2 SYDVKM. V was cut by 2 bases and J by 0 bases, with 10 bases left in between.

This clone turned up a few times. The chain couples TRBV7-2 to TRBJ1-2, with D uncertain. The CDR3 consists of 14 residues. Germline CDR1 SGHTA, CDR2 FQGNSA. Deletions cut 1 base from V and 4 bases from J, with 10 bases between. This CDR3 reads CASSLGERSYGYTF. The CDR3 coding sequence is TGTGCCAGCAGCTTAGGTGAGAGGAGCTATGGCTACACCTTC.

V usage is TRBV14 and J usage is TRBJ2-5, with D hard to call. V dropped 1 base and J dropped 12 bases, with 9 bases sitting between them. The germline CDR1 and CDR2 sequences are SGHDN and FVKESK. The CDR3 length is 11 residues. The CDR3 reads CASSQGAVEYF. CDR3 in DNA: TGTGCCAGCAGCCAAGGGGCCGTCGAGTACTTC.

The rearrangement uses TRBV4-3 and TRBJ2-2; TRBD2 aligns across 9 bases. The CDR3 loop spans 16 amino acids. Trimming removed 1 base from V and 5 bases from J; junction bases left unmatched: 5. The germline gives CDR1 LGHNA, CDR2 YSLEER. The CDR3 nucleotides are TGCGCCAGCAGCCAAGCTGCCCTAGCGGGAACCGGGGAGCTGTTTTTT. It translates to CASSQAALAGTGELFF.

This clone was seen a few times. This rearrangement joins TRBV10-3 to TRBJ2-7; 12 bases align to TRBD1. Trimming took 2 bases from V and 7 from J; bases not matched to a gene: 6. The CDR3 is 15 residues long. Germline V gene lookup returns CDR1 ENHRY and CDR2 SYGVKD. DNA for the CDR3: TGTGCCATCAGTGAGCCTGGGGACAGGGGGCGAGAGCAGTACTTC. Encoded protein: CAISEPGDRGREQYF.

This clone was detected once. This sequence joins TRBV9 and TRBJ2-1; 7 nucleotides line up with TRBD2. Germline CDR1 and CDR2: SGDLS and YYNGEE. The CDR3 sequence is 16 residues long. The junction had 7 bases not matched to a gene; V was cut back by 4 bases and J by 0 bases. The chain's CDR3 is CASSSRGLTSYNEQFF. CDR3 coding DNA: TGTGCCAGCAGCTCTCGGGGACTAACCTCCTACAATGAGCAGTTCTTC. The full variable domain, its missing parts supplied by reference TRBV9 and TRBJ2-1, is DSGVTQTPKHLITATGQRVTLRCSPRSGDLSVYWYQQSLDQGLQFLIQYYNGEERAKGNILERFSAQQFPDLHSELNLSSLELGDSALYFCASSSRGLTSYNEQFFGPGTRLTVL.

This rearrangement joins TRBV10-3 to TRBJ2-5; a weak D match, TRBD2 (6 bases). Germline CDR1 reads ENHRY; CDR2 reads SYGVKD. The CDR3 sequence is 13 residues long. Trimming cost V 2 bases and J 2 bases, with 6 bases left between them. CDR3 coding DNA: TGTGCCATCAGTGAGCGGGGGCAAGAGACCCAGTACTTC. Encoded protein: CAISERGQETQYF.

The CDR3 DNA follows: TGTGCCACCAGTGAAACCCATGGGAAGGAACAGGATGAGCAGTTCTTC. Translated, it gives CATSETHGKEQDEQFF. The chain is built from TRBV24-1 and TRBJ2-1; D perhaps matches TRBD1 (5 bases). This CDR3 spans 16 amino acids. The germline V gene encodes CDR1 KGHDR and CDR2 SFDVKD. Trimming took 4 bases from V and 8 from J, leaving 20 bases between them.

This clone was observed a handful of times. The chain employs TRBV4-3 and TRBJ1-6, with 7 positions matching TRBD1. CDR3 length: 13 residues. Germline CDR1 and CDR2: LGHNA and YSLEER. J gave up 12 bases and V 1 base, and 3 bases lay outside the gene matches. Here the CDR3 reads CASSQVRDRPLHF. In DNA form, the CDR3 reads TGCGCCAGCAGCCAAGTCCGGGACAGACCCCTCCACTTT.

This chain joins TRBV2 and TRBJ1-5, with TRBD1 identical over 8 bases. J was trimmed by 2 bases and V by 4 bases; bases with no gene match: 16. Germline CDR1 SNHLY, CDR2 FYNNEI. The CDR3 contains 19 residues. The CDR3 coding sequence is TGTGCCAGCAGTGCCCAGATAAGGGGGAGGGGACAGGGCAATCAGCCCCAGCATTTT. Amino acids: CASSAQIRGRGQGNQPQHF.

The chain has TRBV24-1 and TRBJ2-1; maybe TRBD2 (5 bases). The germline V gene encodes CDR1 KGHDR and CDR2 SFDVKD. The V end was cut by 5 bases, the J end by 6 bases, with 13 bases between. The CDR3 length is 14 residues. This CDR3 reads CATSGSRVVNEQFF. The CDR3 nucleotides are TGTGCCACCAGTGGCTCGAGGGTCGTCAATGAGCAGTTCTTC.

The rearrangement joins TRBV9 to TRBJ2-2, with D maybe TRBD2 (6 bases). V was clipped by 0 bases and J by 0 bases, with 12 bases between them. Germline assignment: CDR1 SGDLS and CDR2 YYNGEE. This CDR3 region has 17 residues. CDR3 sequence reads: CASSVGVGDSNTGELFF. CDR3 nucleotides: TGTGCCAGCAGCGTAGGAGTCGGGGACTCGAACACCGGGGAGCTGTTTTTT.

This clone is large in the sample. The same CDR3 is also encoded by other DNA sequences in this sample. The J gene is TRBJ1-1, the V gene TRBV6-5, with D perhaps matching TRBD1 (6 bases). Germline V gives CDR1 MNHEY, CDR2 SVGAGI. The V end lost 5 bases, the J end lost 1 base, and 8 bases lay between the germline ends. The CDR3 contains 13 residues. CDR3 DNA: TGTGCCAGCAGTCGGACAGAGAACACTGAAGCTTTCTTT. Residues: CASSRTENTEAFF.